These 31 T cell receptor beta chains originate from one sample sequenced in a study of control samples from healthy donors and cancer patients. Data came from immunoSEQ multiplex PCR; TCRdb stores just in-frame clones and leaves some out. The sample includes about 79,000 clones, 93% of them seen just once. Source material: PBMCs. The receptors derive from a woman in her 40s with lung cancer.

The chain's CDR3 is CASYRGTSSTEAFF. CDR3 bases: TGTGCCAGCTACCGGGGGACCTCGAGCACTGAAGCTTTCTTT. V usage is TRBV6-5 and J usage is TRBJ1-1; the D gene is possibly TRBD1 (5 bases). V was pared by 8 bases and J by 4 bases, with 17 bases between. Germline values: CDR1 MNHEY, CDR2 SVGAGI. The CDR3 loop spans 14 amino acids.

The gene calls are TRBV27 and TRBJ1-1; D is perhaps TRBD1 (5 bases). The CDR3 is 14 residues long. CDR1 is MNHEY, CDR2 SMNVEV, per germline (reference sequence). V lost 1 base to trimming and J lost 3 bases, with 9 bases between them. The CDR3 DNA is TGTGCCAGCAGTTTATGGGGGGTATACACTGAAGCTTTCTTT. Its protein is CASSLWGVYTEAFF.

The CDR3 DNA follows: TGTGCCAGTAGTCAATATGCGGGCAGGGACAATCAGCCCCAGCATTTT. It yields the protein CASSQYAGRDNQPQHF. The rearrangement uses TRBV19 and TRBJ1-5; a possible D gene is TRBD1 (5 bases). The V gene's germline CDR1 is LNHDA and CDR2 SQIVND (reference sequence). The V end was cut by 5 bases, the J end by 3 bases, with 17 bases between. This CDR3 comprises 16 residues.

The chain joins TRBV4-1 to TRBJ1-2; D might be TRBD1 (6 bases). The germline V gene has CDR1 MGHRA and CDR2 YSYEKL. Trimming pared 0 bases from V and 4 bases from J, leaving 15 bases between. There are 16 residues in the CDR3. CDR3 nucleotide sequence: TGCGCCAGCAGCCAAGAAATCCGGACAGCAATCTATGGCTACACCTTC. Amino acid sequence: CASSQEIRTAIYGYTF.

V is TRBV15 and J is TRBJ2-5; 7 positions match TRBD2. The length of the CDR3 is 12 residues. The germline CDR1 and CDR2 sequences are LNHNV and YYDKDF (reference sequence). Trimming removed 5 bases from V and 5 bases from J; junction bases left unmatched: 2. As DNA, the CDR3 is TGTGCCACCAGCGCGCGGGGGGAGACCCAGTACTTC. As protein: CATSARGETQYF.

The genes are TRBV30 and TRBJ2-7; TRBD1 matches 7 bases. The CDR3 totals 13 residues. The germline V gene encodes CDR1 GTSNPN and CDR2 SVGIG (reference sequence). J was trimmed by 0 bases and V by 8 bases; bases with no gene match: 7. The CDR3: CASTGVSSYEQYF. CDR3 bases: TGTGCCAGCACAGGGGTTAGCTCCTACGAGCAGTACTTC.

The chain links TRBV21-1 to TRBJ1-1. TRBV21-1 is noted as a pseudogene. This CDR3 is 17 amino acids long. The CDR3 DNA sequence: TGTGCCAGCAGCAAAGGATTTTTACCCGGGCCAAATTCTGAAGCTTTCTTT. Translation gives CASSKGFLPGPNSEAFF.

V and J are TRBV2 and TRBJ1-5; D call uncertain. This CDR3 region has 13 residues. CDR1 and CDR2 from the germline V gene are SNHLY and FYNNEI. Trimming left V 3 bases short and J 7 bases short, with 10 bases between. For the CDR3, the DNA is TGTGCCAGCAGTGATTTAGGTCGGCAGCCCCAGCATTTT. Residues: CASSDLGRQPQHF. Combining the CDR3 with reference TRBV2 and TRBJ1-5 gives the whole variable domain EPEVTQTPSHQVTQMGQEVILRCVPISNHLYFYWYRQILGQKVEFLVSFYNNEISEKSEIFDDQFSVERPDGSNFTLKIRSTKLEDSAMYFCASSDLGRQPQHFGDGTRLSIL.

The chain carries TRBV30 and TRBJ1-4, with D uncertain. V lost 0 bases and J 3 bases, leaving 8 bases between the germline ends. The length of the CDR3 is 14 residues. Germline CDR1 is GTSNPN and CDR2 is SVGIG (reference sequence). CDR3 amino acids: CAWSVTTSNEKLFF. The CDR3 region has the DNA TGTGCCTGGAGTGTAACTACGTCTAATGAAAAACTGTTTTTT. The complete variable domain, with remaining parts taken from reference TRBV30 and TRBJ1-4, reads SQTIHQWPATLVQPVGSPLSLECTVEGTSNPNLYWYRQAAGRGLQLLFYSVGIGQISSEVPQNLSASRPQDRQFILSSKKLLLSDSGFYLCAWSVTTSNEKLFFGSGTQLSVL.

This clone was seen just once. This chain joins TRBV3-1 (or the pseudogene TRBV3-2) and TRBJ2-1, with 8 bases that match TRBD1. Trimming removed 4 bases from V and 6 bases from J; junction bases left unmatched: 8. The germline gives CDR1 LGHDT, CDR2 YNNKEL (reference sequence). CDR3 length equals 15 residues. The CDR3 reads CASSLWGQALNEQFF. The DNA for the CDR3 is TGTGCCAGCAGCCTATGGGGACAGGCCCTCAATGAGCAGTTCTTC.

The rearrangement joins TRBV5-1 to TRBJ2-7; the D gene is possibly TRBD1 (6 bases). The germline V gene encodes CDR1 SGHRS and CDR2 YFSETQ. Trimming removed 3 bases from V and 4 bases from J, with 23 bases in between. This CDR3 is built from 17 residues. CDR3 bases: TGCGCCAGCAGCTACTCCACGCCGGGACATGGGGCATACGAGCAGTACTTC. It specifies CASSYSTPGHGAYEQYF.

V and J are TRBV5-1 and TRBJ2-7; a weak D match, TRBD1 (8 bases). From germline, CDR1 is SGHRS and CDR2 YFSETQ. The CDR3 has 15 amino acids. V was trimmed by 2 bases and J by 4 bases, leaving 16 bases between them. This CDR3 reads CASSFDRGGGYEQYF. The DNA of the CDR3 is TGCGCCAGCAGCTTCGACAGGGGAGGGGGTTACGAGCAGTACTTC.

V and J are TRBV3-1 (or the pseudogene TRBV3-2) and TRBJ1-5; a weak D match, TRBD1 (5 bases). Germline-derived CDR1 and CDR2 are LGHDT and YNNKEL (reference sequence). V was shortened by 1 base and J by 4 bases, with 8 bases between the two germline ends. This CDR3 has 14 residues. The DNA for the CDR3 is TGTGCCAGCAGCCAAGGGCAGGGAAATCAGCCCCAGCATTTT. Its protein product is CASSQGQGNQPQHF.

The V call is TRBV6-5, the J call TRBJ1-1; D call uncertain. The CDR3 covers 13 residues. Germline V gene sequence: CDR1 MNHEY, CDR2 SVGAGI. V dropped 5 bases and J dropped 4 bases, with 11 bases sitting between them. The DNA of the CDR3 is TGTGCCAGCAGTCGGAAGAAAAGCACTGAAGCTTTCTTT. Amino acid sequence: CASSRKKSTEAFF.

A note on this clone: Distinct nucleotide sequences in the sample also encode this CDR3. V usage is TRBV6-1 and J usage is TRBJ2-3; 10 bases agree with TRBD2. Germline CDR1 and CDR2: MNHNS and SASEGT. The CDR3 contains 15 residues. After removal of 3 bases from V and 4 bases from J, the junction contained 4 bases not matched to a gene. The CDR3 loop reads CASSEVAGGPDTQYF. The CDR3 region has the DNA TGTGCCAGCAGTGAGGTAGCGGGGGGCCCAGATACGCAGTATTTT.

The chain links TRBV19 to TRBJ2-5; possible D gene TRBD1, 7 bases. The CDR3 consists of 18 residues. With 1 base removed from V and 4 bases from J, the gap between germline ends came to 22 bases. CDR1 is LNHDA, CDR2 SQIVND, per germline (reference sequence). CDR3 amino acids: CASSIVGGVRGRSETQYF. As DNA, the CDR3 is TGTGCCAGTAGTATAGTAGGAGGGGTGAGGGGGCGGTCAGAGACCCAGTACTTC.

The rearrangement links TRBV7-2 to TRBJ1-2, with D possibly being TRBD1 (6 bases). The CDR3 runs 13 residues. Germline V gene sequence: CDR1 SGHTA, CDR2 FQGNSA. Trimming took off 5 bases at V and 5 bases at J, with 12 bases between the two ends. The CDR3 reads CASSQTGFYGYTF. CDR3 sequence (DNA): TGTGCCAGCAGCCAAACAGGGTTTTATGGCTACACCTTC.

The rearrangement joins TRBV27 to TRBJ2-5, with D perhaps given as TRBD1 or TRBD2 (6 bases each). The CDR3 consists of 14 residues. Germline V gives CDR1 MNHEY, CDR2 SMNVEV (reference sequence). Trimming shortened V by 3 bases and J by 1 base, and 9 bases separated the two germline ends. The CDR3 region has the DNA TGTGCCAGCAGTTTTTGGGGGGCCCAAGAGACCCAGTACTTC. This sequence encodes CASSFWGAQETQYF.

The rearrangement joins TRBV19 to TRBJ1-5; TRBD1 agrees at 9 bases. CDR1 is LNHDA, CDR2 SQIVND, per germline (reference sequence). This CDR3 contains 16 residues. Losses at the gene ends were 4 bases for V and 3 bases for J; bases not matched to a gene: 7. CDR3 DNA sequence: TGTGCCAGTAGTACCCGGACAGGGGCGAACAATCAGCCCCAGCATTTT. It is translated as CASSTRTGANNQPQHF.

V usage is TRBV9 and J usage is TRBJ1-3; possible D gene TRBD1, 6 bases. Germline CDR1 reads SGDLS; CDR2 reads YYNGEE. V lost 4 bases and J 0 bases, leaving 14 bases between the germline ends. The CDR3 extends over 16 amino acids. The CDR3: CASSSWDTNSGNTIYF. The CDR3 region has the DNA TGTGCCAGCAGCTCTTGGGACACCAACTCTGGAAACACCATATATTTT.

This chain joins TRBV10-1 and TRBJ2-3, with D possibly being TRBD1 (6 bases). The CDR3 runs 15 residues. Trimming pared 3 bases from V and 1 base from J, leaving 11 bases between. From germline, CDR1 is WNHNN and CDR2 SYGVQD (reference sequence). The CDR3 loop is CASSDLGGGTDTQYF. The CDR3 bases are TGCGCCAGCAGTGACTTAGGGGGTGGCACAGATACGCAGTATTTT.

V and J are TRBV6-1 and TRBJ1-5; D is possibly TRBD1 (5 bases). This CDR3 spans 14 amino acids. Trimming stripped 2 bases from V and 4 bases from J, with 9 bases between. Germline V gene lookup returns CDR1 MNHNS and CDR2 SASEGT. The CDR3 loop reads CASSEWRGNQPQHF. CDR3 sequence (DNA): TGTGCCAGCAGTGAATGGAGGGGTAATCAGCCCCAGCATTTT.

The CDR3, as DNA: TGTGCCAGCAACCCGCCCCAGGTGGGTAGGAACACTGAAGCTTTCTTT. It yields the protein CASNPPQVGRNTEAFF. V gene TRBV7-9 combines with J gene TRBJ1-1, with D unclear. The CDR3 consists of 16 residues. CDR1 and CDR2 from the germline V gene are SEHNR and FQNEAQ (reference sequence). The V and J ends lost 7 bases and 1 base respectively, with 19 bases between them. Full variable domain (missing parts from reference TRBV7-9 and TRBJ1-1): DTGVSQNPRHKITKRGQNVTFRCDPISEHNRLYWYRQTLGQGPEFLTYFQNEAQLEKSRLLSDRFSAERPKGSFSTLEIQRTEQGDSAMYLCASNPPQVGRNTEAFFGQGTRLTVV.

This rearrangement joins TRBV7-6 to TRBJ2-5; perhaps D is TRBD1 or TRBD2 (6 bases each). Trimming stripped 0 bases from V and 2 bases from J, with 10 bases between. Germline CDR1 is SGHVS and CDR2 is FNYEAQ. The CDR3 is made up of 15 amino acids. The CDR3 sequence is CASSLAGGGQETQYF. The DNA of the CDR3 is TGTGCCAGCAGCTTAGCGGGGGGCGGTCAAGAGACCCAGTACTTC.

J is TRBJ1-1 and V is TRBV7-9; D is uncertain. Trimming stripped 3 bases from V and 1 base from J, with 6 bases between. Germline loops: CDR1 SEHNR, CDR2 FQNEAQ (reference sequence). The CDR3 sequence is 13 residues long. CDR3 nucleotides: TGTGCCAGCAGCTTTGACAAGAACACTGAAGCTTTCTTT. It specifies CASSFDKNTEAFF.

V usage is TRBV6-5 and J usage is TRBJ1-1; possibly TRBD1 for D (6 bases). Trimming shortened V by 7 bases and J by 1 base, and 13 bases separated the two germline ends. In germline, CDR1 is MNHEY, CDR2 SVGAGI. This CDR3 is 14 amino acids long. The DNA for the CDR3 is TGTGCCAGCATGAGGGGGTTTGGGAACACTGAAGCTTTCTTT. Residues: CASMRGFGNTEAFF.

V usage is TRBV19 and J usage is TRBJ2-2, with 8 bases lining up with TRBD2. V lost 7 bases, J lost 10 bases, and 14 bases stayed unmatched. There are 15 residues in the CDR3. From germline, CDR1 is LNHDA and CDR2 SQIVND (reference sequence). CDR3 sequence: CASTLSGGLGVELFF. CDR3 bases: TGTGCCAGTACCCTCAGCGGGGGCCTCGGGGTGGAGCTGTTTTTT.

This chain links TRBV6-4 with TRBJ1-5, with a weak D call TRBD1 (5 bases). Trimming stripped 3 bases from V and 4 bases from J, with 10 bases between. The CDR3 has 14 residues. Germline CDR1 is MRHNA and CDR2 is SNTAGT. As DNA, the CDR3 is TGTGCCAGCAGTGAAGGGGTCGATAATCAGCCCCAGCATTTT. Encoded protein: CASSEGVDNQPQHF.

This chain uses TRBV19 with TRBJ1-2; D is unresolved. The V gene lost 5 bases and the J gene lost 4 bases, with 14 bases spanning the gap. There are 14 residues in the CDR3. Germline-derived CDR1 and CDR2 are LNHDA and SQIVND (reference sequence). The CDR3 bases are TGTGCCAGTAGTCCCGTAGAGAAAATCTATGGCTACACCTTC. Translation gives CASSPVEKIYGYTF.

Turning to this clone: The same CDR3 also results from other DNA sequences found in this sample. The rearrangement uses TRBV9 and TRBJ2-3; D may be TRBD2 (5 bases). V was cut by 3 bases and J by 0 bases, with 11 bases left in between. The germline gives CDR1 SGDLS, CDR2 YYNGEE. The CDR3 contains 15 residues. The CDR3 spells CASSGTSLSTDTQYF. CDR3 in DNA: TGTGCCAGCAGCGGAACTAGTCTGAGCACAGATACGCAGTATTTT.

J is TRBJ1-5 and V is TRBV7-9; unclear D gene. With 0 bases removed from V and 2 bases from J, the gap between germline ends came to 17 bases. The CDR3 consists of 18 residues. The germline gives CDR1 SEHNR, CDR2 FQNEAQ (reference sequence). The CDR3 loop reads CASSLAPTRTAGNQPQHF. CDR3 in DNA: TGTGCCAGCAGCTTAGCACCCACCCGGACGGCGGGCAATCAGCCCCAGCATTTT.